Below, one TCR beta chain is given with its context. This entry belongs to a study of blood T cell repertoires in COVID-19. Study background: The United States, Italy and Spain supplied acute and convalescent COVID-19 samples. The cDNA or gDNA used as material had been derived from T cells, B-cell-depleted T cells, or PBMCs.

This CDR3 is built from 16 residues. CDR1 and CDR2 from the germline V gene are KGHSH and LQKENI. The V gene end was trimmed by 7 bases and the J gene end by 10 bases; junction bases not matched to a gene: 13. Original data processing: For nucleated cells, counts were estimated from reference gene primer amplification. Some clones are missing from TCRdb's copy, which holds only in-frame ones; the method was immunoSEQ multiplex PCR. V and J calls and clone size are those listed in that table; D and trimming were worked out from the DNA. The profile covers 140,000 to 150,000 clones, with 80% to 90% appearing a single time and 8% taken by the ten largest.

J is TRBJ1-6 and V is TRBV18; 10 nucleotides align to TRBD1. The origin of this receptor is a woman aged 55-70 years with COVID-19, enrolled during active disease. Sequencing was done on a sample of peripheral blood. CDR3 sequence reads: CASLQTPGQGLSPLHF. The DNA of the CDR3 is TGTGCCAGCTTACAAACGCCGGGACAGGGGTTATCACCCCTCCACTTT.